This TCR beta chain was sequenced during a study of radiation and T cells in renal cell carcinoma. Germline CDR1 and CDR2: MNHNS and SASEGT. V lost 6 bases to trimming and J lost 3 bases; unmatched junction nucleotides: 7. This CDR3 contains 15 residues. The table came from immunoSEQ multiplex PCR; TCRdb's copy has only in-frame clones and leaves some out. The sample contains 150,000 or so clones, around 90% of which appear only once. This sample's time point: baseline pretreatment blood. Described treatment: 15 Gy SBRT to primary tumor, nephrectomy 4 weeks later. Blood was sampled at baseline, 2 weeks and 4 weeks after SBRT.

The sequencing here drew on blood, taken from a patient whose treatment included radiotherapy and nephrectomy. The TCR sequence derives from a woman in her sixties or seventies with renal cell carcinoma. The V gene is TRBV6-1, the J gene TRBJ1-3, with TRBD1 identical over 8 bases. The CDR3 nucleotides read TGTGCCAGCAGGATAATGGACAGGGTTGGAAACACCATATATTTT. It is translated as CASRIMDRVGNTIYF.